What follows is one TCR beta chain and its context. This clone was found a few times. Its antigen is still unknown. No base qualities exist here, and no much larger clone lies one base off it. Each donor gave one peripheral blood draw, averaging roughly 100 mL, which was collected into heparinised tubes. A BD FACSAria II and a panel including CD45RO, CCR7, CD25, CD127, CD95 and CD27 were used to sort naive, central memory, regulatory and stem cell-like memory CD4+ T cells. All sorted populations exceeded 95% purity. PBMCs were separated immediately by Lymphoprep density gradient centrifugation and were stained directly, without being cultured. So that batch effects would be minimized, each experiment stained and sorted samples in pairs, pairing one healthy donor with one patient. V is shortened by 2 bases, J by 5 bases, and the region joining them spans 16 bases. The cysteine opens and the phenylalanine closes a CDR3 of 15 amino acids. Left in the record is the CDR3 DNA by itself, 45 bases read in frame from the first base. From the germline V gene (reference sequence), CDR1 is SGHAT and CDR2 is FQDESV.

The High Capacity cDNA Reverse Transcription Kit was used to reverse transcribe all of the isolated RNA, meaning that expressed TCRB transcripts were what got sequenced. Naive, central memory and regulatory T cell samples underwent deep immunoSEQ sequencing, averaging about 3.57 million total reads per sample. Sorted cells were lysed in RLT buffer and RNA was extracted with DNase-treated RNeasy Micro or Mini kits, depending on cell number. To prevent cross-contamination, every cell subset was processed on its own, while patient and healthy donor samples were processed together. TCRB sequences were amplified from cDNA with the immunoSEQ multiplex PCR, producing 87-bp fragments spanning the CDR3 region. Sequencing of the amplicons was done on the Illumina HiSeq platform. The published analysis was carried out like this. Synthetic template baselines were used to correct PCR bias computationally, reads within Hamming distance 2 were collapsed, and singletons that could not be merged were discarded. Reads were aligned against IMGT so that V, D and J genes, CDR3 length and insertions or deletions at six rearrangement sites could be assigned. Clonotype counts were normalized to sorted cell number within each subset before computing true diversity and Gini coefficients with the tcR R package. The overlap coefficient, calculated on TCRB nucleotide sequences, was used to measure repertoire sharing. TCRdb re-hosts the immuneACCESS table, in-frame sequences only. Its copies lack some clones; in the studies checked, an unresolved V gene accounts for under half of them, and the cause for the rest is not known. V and J calls and clone size are as listed in that table; D and trimming were resolved from the DNA. Here the sample has fewer than 30,000 clones; roughly 56% occur a single time. The ten largest clones represent 1.3% to 1.5% of the sample.

The sample comes from a study of beta chain features in type 1 diabetes (dated by TCRdb to between 2017 and 2018). Study-wide context: Mean age, gender distribution, total cell number and subset yield did not differ between patients and healthy donors. In the study, recently diagnosed type 1 diabetes patients and matched healthy donors were compared on the TCRB repertoires of their sorted circulating CD4+ T cell subsets. A total of roughly 100 million sorted cells were examined across all samples, and RNA yield correlated strongly with the number of cells per subset. Regulatory and stem cell-like memory subsets were isolated from only 8 patients and roughly 8 healthy donors, whereas naive and central memory subsets came from all 30 or so donors.

The paper's findings and limits, for the study overall: Naive, central memory and regulatory TCRB repertoires appeared to be more similar among patients than among healthy donors. Patients with type 1 diabetes made fewer insertions and deleted more nucleotides at VDJ recombination sites, implying thymic rearrangement abnormalities. HLA sub-analyses involved small numbers of individuals, so any influence of HLA type on TCRB rearrangement remained unresolved. A moderate but significant shortening of TCRB CDR3 length was observed in type 1 diabetes patients in all four CD4+ subsets. PCR might favor shorter templates, but patient and control samples were amplified and corrected together, so any skew would affect both groups equally. Because cDNA rather than genomic DNA was sequenced, highly expressing activated cells could have been over-represented, although no difference in activation and CD3 levels was found between groups.

Material: Tregs from blood. The sample's cell subset or site, from its label and the paper: regulatory CD4+ T cells. The clonotype was recovered from a woman in her late teens or twenties with type 1 diabetes. The rearrangement joined TRBV11-1 to TRBJ2-7; the D segment could be TRBD2, given 6 matching bases. The DNA sequence is TGTGCCAGCAGCTTAACCGGAGGGCAGCTAGACGAGCAGTACTTC. The translation is CASSLTGGQLDEQYF.